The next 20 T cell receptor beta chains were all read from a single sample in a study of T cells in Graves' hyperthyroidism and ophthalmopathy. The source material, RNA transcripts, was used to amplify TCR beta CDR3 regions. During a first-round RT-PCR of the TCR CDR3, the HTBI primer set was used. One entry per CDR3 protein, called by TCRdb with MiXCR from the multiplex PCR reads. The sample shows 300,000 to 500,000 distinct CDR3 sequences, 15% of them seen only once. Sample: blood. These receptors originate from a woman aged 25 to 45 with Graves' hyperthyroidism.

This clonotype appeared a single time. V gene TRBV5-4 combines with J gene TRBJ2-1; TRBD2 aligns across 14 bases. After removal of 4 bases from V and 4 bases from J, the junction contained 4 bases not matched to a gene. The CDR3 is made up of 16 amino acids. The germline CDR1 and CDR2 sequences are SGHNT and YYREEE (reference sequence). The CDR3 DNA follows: TGTGCCAGCAGCCCCCGGACTAGCGGGAGGTACAATGAGCAGTTCTTC. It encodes CASSPRTSGRYNEQFF.

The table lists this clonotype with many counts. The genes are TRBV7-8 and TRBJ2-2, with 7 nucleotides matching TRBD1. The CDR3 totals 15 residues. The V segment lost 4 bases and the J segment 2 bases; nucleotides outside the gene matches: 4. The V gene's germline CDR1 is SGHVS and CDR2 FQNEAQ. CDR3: CASSSGQDNTGELFF. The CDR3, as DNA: TGTGCCAGCAGCTCAGGACAGGATAACACCGGGGAGCTGTTTTTT.

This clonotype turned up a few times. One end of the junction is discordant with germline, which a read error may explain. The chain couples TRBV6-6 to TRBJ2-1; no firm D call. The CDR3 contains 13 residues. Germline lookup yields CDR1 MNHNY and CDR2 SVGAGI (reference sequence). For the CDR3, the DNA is TGTGCCAGCAGTTACGGCAGGAACAATGAGCAGCTCTTC. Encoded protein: CASSYGRNNEQLF.

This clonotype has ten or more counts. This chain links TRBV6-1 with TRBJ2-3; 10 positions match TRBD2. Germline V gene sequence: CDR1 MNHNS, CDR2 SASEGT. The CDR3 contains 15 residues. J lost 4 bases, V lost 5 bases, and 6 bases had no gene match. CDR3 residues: CASSRPSGRADTQYF. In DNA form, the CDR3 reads TGTGCCAGCAGTAGACCGAGCGGGAGGGCAGATACGCAGTATTTT.

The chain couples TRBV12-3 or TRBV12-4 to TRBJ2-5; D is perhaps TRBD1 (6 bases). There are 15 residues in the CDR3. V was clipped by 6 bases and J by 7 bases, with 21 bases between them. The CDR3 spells CASSEGQFSRSTQYF. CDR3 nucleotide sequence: TGTGCCAGCAGCGAAGGACAGTTTTCGAGGTCGACCCAGTACTTC.

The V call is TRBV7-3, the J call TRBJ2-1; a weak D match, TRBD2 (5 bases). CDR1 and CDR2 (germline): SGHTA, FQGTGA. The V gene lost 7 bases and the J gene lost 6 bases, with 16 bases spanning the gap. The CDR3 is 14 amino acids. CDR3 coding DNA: TGTGCCAGCAACTTTATCGGGGATCGCAATGAGCAGTTCTTC. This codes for CASNFIGDRNEQFF.

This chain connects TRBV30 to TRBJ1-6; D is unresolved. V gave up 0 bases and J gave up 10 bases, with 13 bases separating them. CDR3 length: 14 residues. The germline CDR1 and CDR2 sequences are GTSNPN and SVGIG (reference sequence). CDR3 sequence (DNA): TGTGCCTGGAGTGTTAGGACCGGGAAGTCACCCCTCCACTTT. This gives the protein CAWSVRTGKSPLHF.

This CDR3 reads CATSLRTGSSGANVLTF. In DNA, the CDR3 is TGTGCCACCAGCCTGAGGACTGGGAGCTCTGGGGCCAACGTCCTGACTTTC. V is TRBV15 and J is TRBJ2-6; TRBD2 is a possible D gene (5 bases). This CDR3 has 17 residues. V lost 5 bases, J lost 0 bases, and 14 bases lay in between. The germline V gene encodes CDR1 LNHNV and CDR2 YYDKDF (reference sequence). Full variable domain (outside the CDR3, taken from reference TRBV15 and TRBJ2-6): DAMVIQNPRYQVTQFGKPVTLSCSQTLNHNVMYWYQQKSSQAPKLLFHYYDKDFNNEADTPDNFQSRRPNTSFCFLDIRSPGLGDTAMYLCATSLRTGSSGANVLTFGAGSRLTVL.

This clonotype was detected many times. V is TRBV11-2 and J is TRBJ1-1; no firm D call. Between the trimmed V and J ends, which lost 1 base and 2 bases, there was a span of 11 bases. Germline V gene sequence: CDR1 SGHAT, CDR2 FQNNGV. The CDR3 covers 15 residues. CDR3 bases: TGTGCCAGCAGCTTAGGCCATATCACTAACACTGAAGCTTTCTTT. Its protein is CASSLGHITNTEAFF.

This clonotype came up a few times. The CDR3 DNA follows: TGTGCCAGTAGTATCGGGGGGGCACGTTTGTACAATGAGCAGTTCTTC. This encodes CASSIGGARLYNEQFF. The gene calls are TRBV19 and TRBJ2-1, with 8 bases aligning to TRBD2. CDR1 is LNHDA, CDR2 SQIVND, per germline (reference sequence). The CDR3 is made up of 16 amino acids. The trim removed 3 bases at V and 4 bases at J, leaving 8 bases unmatched.

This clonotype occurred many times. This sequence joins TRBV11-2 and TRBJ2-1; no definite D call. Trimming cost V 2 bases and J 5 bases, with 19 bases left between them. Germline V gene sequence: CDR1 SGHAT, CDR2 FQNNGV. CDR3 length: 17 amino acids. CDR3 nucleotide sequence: TGTGCCAGCAGCTTATCGTCGGGCAGTGGGGTAAACAATGAGCAGTTCTTC. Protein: CASSLSSGSGVNNEQFF.

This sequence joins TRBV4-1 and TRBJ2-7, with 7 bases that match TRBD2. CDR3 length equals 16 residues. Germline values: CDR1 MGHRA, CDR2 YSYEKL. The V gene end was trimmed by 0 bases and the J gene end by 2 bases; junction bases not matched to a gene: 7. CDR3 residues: CASSQEGLERTYEQYF. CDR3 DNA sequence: TGCGCCAGCAGCCAAGAAGGACTAGAGAGAACCTACGAGCAGTACTTC.

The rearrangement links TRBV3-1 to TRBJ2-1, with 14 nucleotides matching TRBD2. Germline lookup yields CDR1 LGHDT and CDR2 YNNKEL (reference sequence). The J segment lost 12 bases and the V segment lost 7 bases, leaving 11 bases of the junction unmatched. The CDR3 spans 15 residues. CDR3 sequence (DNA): TGTGCCAGCACCCCCCGACTAGCGGGAGGGCCTTCGCAGTTCTTC. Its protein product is CASTPRLAGGPSQFF.

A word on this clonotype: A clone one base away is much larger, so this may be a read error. DNA for the CDR3: TGTGCCAGCAGTTACGGGGGTGAAGCTTTCTTT. This codes for CASSYGGEAFF. This chain joins TRBV6-9 and TRBJ1-1, with TRBD1 as a possible D gene (5 bases). CDR1 and CDR2 (germline): MNHGY, SVAAGI. Deletions cut 3 bases from V and 7 bases from J, with 6 bases between. The CDR3 extends over 11 amino acids.

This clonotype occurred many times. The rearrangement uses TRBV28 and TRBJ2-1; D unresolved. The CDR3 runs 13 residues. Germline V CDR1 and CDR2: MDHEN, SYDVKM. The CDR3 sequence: CATAYREYNEQFF. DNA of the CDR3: TGTGCAACAGCCTACAGAGAGTACAATGAGCAGTTCTTC.

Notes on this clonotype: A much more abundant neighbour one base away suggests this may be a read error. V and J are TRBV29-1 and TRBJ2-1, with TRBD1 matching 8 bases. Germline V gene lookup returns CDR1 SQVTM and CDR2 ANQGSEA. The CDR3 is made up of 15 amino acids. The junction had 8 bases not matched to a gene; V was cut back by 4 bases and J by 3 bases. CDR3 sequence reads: CSVVSWTGRYNEQFF. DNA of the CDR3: TGCAGCGTTGTGAGCTGGACAGGGCGCTACAATGAGCAGTTCTTC.

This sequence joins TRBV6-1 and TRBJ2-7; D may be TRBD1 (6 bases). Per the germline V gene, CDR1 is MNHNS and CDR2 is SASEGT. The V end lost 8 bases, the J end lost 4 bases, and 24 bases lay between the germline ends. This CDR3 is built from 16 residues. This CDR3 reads CASGQNMGTGTYEQYF. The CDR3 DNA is TGTGCCAGCGGACAGAACATGGGGACGGGAACTTACGAGCAGTACTTC.

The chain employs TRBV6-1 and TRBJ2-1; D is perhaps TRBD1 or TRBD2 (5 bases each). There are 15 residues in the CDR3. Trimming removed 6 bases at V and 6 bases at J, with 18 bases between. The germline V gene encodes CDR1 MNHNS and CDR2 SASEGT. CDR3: CASSFPGPYGNEQFF. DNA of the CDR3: TGTGCCAGCAGCTTCCCGGGACCTTACGGCAATGAGCAGTTCTTC.

The CDR3 reads CASSLRASENYEQYF. CDR3 coding DNA: TGCGCCAGCAGCTTGAGGGCTAGCGAAAACTACGAGCAGTACTTC. This chain links TRBV5-1 with TRBJ2-7; tentative D call: TRBD2 (6 bases). The V and J ends lost 1 base and 3 bases respectively, with 14 bases between them. This CDR3 contains 15 residues. Per germline, CDR1 SGHRS and CDR2 YFSETQ.

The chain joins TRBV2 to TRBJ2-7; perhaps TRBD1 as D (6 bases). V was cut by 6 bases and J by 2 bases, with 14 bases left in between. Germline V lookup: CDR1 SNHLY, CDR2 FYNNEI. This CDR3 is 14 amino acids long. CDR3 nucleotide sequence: TGTGCCAGCAGACAGGATGGACAGACCTACGAGCAGTACTTC. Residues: CASRQDGQTYEQYF.